This T cell receptor (beta chain) was captured by sequencing in a study of metastatic and nonmetastatic thyroid tumors. Study at large: The authors compared repertoires across blood and tumor or nodule tissue from malignant and benign thyroid patients.

Study results and limitations: The reported finding was significantly higher TCR beta diversity in malignant thyroid tumors relative to benign nodules, in blood and tumor.

The entire patient cohort was treatment-naive prior to thyroid surgery. This clone was detected many times. The antigen is unknown. Germline-derived CDR1 and CDR2 are DFQATT and SNEGSKA (reference sequence). With 4 bases removed from V and 5 bases from J, the gap between germline ends came to 17 bases. This CDR3 spans 14 amino acids. Per the original data handling: Variation in CDR3 across clinicopathological groups served as the basis for constructing a distant-metastasis classifier in papillary thyroid cancer. MiXCR re-clonotyped the PCR reads for TCRdb. It is TCRdb's table, rather than the study itself, that gives the V and J calls and clone size. The profile shows about 92,000 clones, under 15% of them singletons.

What was sequenced was blood. The rearrangement links TRBV20-1 to TRBJ2-5; a possible D gene is TRBD2 (7 bases). The receptor was derived from a female donor with papillary thyroid cancer or a benign thyroid nodule (not recorded which). Some clones in this sample may be carry-over from other donors' samples. In DNA form, the CDR3 reads TGCAGTGCTACAGTTGGGGGGGCGAGGGAGACCCAGTACTTC. This codes for CSATVGGARETQYF.